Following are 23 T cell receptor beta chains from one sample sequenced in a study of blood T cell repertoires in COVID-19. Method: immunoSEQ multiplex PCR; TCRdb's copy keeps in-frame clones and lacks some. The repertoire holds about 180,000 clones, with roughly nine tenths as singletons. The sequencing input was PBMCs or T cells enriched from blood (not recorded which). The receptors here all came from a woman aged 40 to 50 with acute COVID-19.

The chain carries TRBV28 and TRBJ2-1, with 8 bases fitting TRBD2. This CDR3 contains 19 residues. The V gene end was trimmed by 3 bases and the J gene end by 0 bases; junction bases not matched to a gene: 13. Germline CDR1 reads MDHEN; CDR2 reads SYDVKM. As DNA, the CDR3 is TGTGCCAGCAGTTTTCTGGCGTGGCAGCGGGAGCTCTCCTACAATGAGCAGTTCTTC. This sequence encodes CASSFLAWQRELSYNEQFF.

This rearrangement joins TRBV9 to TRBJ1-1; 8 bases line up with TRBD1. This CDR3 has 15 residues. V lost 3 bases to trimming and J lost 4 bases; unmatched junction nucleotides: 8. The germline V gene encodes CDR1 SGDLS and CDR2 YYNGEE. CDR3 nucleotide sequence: TGTGCCAGCAGCGCCCCTACAGGGGGGCGCACTGAAGCTTTCTTT. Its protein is CASSAPTGGRTEAFF.

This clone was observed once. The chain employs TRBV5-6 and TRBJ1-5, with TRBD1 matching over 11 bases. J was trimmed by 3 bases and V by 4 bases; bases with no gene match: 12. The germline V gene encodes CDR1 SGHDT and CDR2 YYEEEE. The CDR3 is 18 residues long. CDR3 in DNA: TGTGCCAGCAGCCGCGGGACAGGGGGATTGGCCCTCAATCAGCCCCAGCATTTT. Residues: CASSRGTGGLALNQPQHF.

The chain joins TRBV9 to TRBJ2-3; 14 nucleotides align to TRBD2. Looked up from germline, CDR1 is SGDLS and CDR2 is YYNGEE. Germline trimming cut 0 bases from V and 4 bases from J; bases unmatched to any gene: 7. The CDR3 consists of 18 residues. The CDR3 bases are TGTGCCAGCAGCGTAGAGCCGACTAGCGGGGGGGCATCAGATACGCAGTATTTT. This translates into CASSVEPTSGGASDTQYF. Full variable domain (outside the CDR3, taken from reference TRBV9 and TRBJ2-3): DSGVTQTPKHLITATGQRVTLRCSPRSGDLSVYWYQQSLDQGLQFLIQYYNGEERAKGNILERFSAQQFPDLHSELNLSSLELGDSALYFCASSVEPTSGGASDTQYFGPGTRLTVL.

The CDR3 coding sequence is TGTGCCAGCAGCTCCCTTAAACTAGCGGGAGGTTGGGCAGATACGCAGTATTTT. It yields the protein CASSSLKLAGGWADTQYF. This chain links TRBV11-2 with TRBJ2-3, with TRBD2 matching 12 bases. Germline V gives CDR1 SGHAT, CDR2 FQNNGV. J was trimmed by 4 bases and V by 4 bases; bases with no gene match: 12. The CDR3 runs to 18 residues.

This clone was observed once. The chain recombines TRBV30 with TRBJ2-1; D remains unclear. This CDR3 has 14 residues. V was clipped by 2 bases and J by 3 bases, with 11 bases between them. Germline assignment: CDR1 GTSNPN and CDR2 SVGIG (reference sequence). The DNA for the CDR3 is TGTGCCTGGAGTCCCCACGAGAGCTACAATGAGCAGTTCTTC. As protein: CAWSPHESYNEQFF.

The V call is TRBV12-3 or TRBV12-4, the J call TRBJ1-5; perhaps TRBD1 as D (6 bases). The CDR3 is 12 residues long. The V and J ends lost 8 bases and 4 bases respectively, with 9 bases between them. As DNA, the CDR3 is TGTGCCAGCGGACAGACTAATCAGCCCCAGCATTTT. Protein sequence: CASGQTNQPQHF.

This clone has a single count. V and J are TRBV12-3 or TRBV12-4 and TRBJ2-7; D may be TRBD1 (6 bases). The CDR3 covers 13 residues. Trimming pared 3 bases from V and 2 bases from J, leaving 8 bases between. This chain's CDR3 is CASSFQGPYEQYF. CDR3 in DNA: TGTGCCAGCAGTTTTCAGGGGCCCTACGAGCAGTACTTC.

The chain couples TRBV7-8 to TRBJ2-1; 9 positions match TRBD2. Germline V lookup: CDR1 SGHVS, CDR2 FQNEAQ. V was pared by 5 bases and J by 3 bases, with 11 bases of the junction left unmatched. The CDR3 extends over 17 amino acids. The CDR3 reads CASSPSGTSLDYNEQFF. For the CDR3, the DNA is TGTGCCAGCAGCCCGAGTGGGACTAGCCTAGACTACAATGAGCAGTTCTTC.

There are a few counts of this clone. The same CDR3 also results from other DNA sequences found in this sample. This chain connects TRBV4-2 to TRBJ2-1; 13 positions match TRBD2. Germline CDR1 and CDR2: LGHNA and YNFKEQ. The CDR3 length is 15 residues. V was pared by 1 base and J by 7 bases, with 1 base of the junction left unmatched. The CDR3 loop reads CASSQGLAGGNEQFF. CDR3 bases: TGTGCCAGCAGCCAAGGACTAGCGGGGGGTAATGAGCAGTTCTTC.

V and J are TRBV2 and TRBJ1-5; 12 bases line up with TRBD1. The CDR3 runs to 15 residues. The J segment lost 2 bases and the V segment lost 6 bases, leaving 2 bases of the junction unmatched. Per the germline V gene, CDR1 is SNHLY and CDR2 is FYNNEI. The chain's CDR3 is CASRGQGAGNQPQHF. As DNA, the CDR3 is TGTGCCAGCAGGGGACAGGGGGCTGGCAATCAGCCCCAGCATTTT. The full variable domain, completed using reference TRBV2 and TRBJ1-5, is EPEVTQTPSHQVTQMGQEVILRCVPISNHLYFYWYRQILGQKVEFLVSFYNNEISEKSEIFDDQFSVERPDGSNFTLKIRSTKLEDSAMYFCASRGQGAGNQPQHFGDGTRLSIL.

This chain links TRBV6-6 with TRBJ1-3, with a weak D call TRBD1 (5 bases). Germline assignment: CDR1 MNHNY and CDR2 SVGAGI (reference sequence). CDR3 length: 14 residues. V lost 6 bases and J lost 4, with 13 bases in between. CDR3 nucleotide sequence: TGTGCCAGCAGAGGTGGGGCGCAAGGAAACACCATATATTTT. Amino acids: CASRGGAQGNTIYF.

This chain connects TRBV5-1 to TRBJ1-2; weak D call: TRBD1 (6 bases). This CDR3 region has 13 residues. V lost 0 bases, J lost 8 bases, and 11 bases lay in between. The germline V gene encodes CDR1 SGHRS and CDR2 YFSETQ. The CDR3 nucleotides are TGCGCCAGCAGCTTGGACAGGGACGGAGGCTACACCTTC. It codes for CASSLDRDGGYTF.

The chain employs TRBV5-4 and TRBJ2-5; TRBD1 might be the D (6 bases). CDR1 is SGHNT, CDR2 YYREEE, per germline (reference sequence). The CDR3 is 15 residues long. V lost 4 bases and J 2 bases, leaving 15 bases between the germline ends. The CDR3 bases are TGTGCCAGCAGCCAGGACAGATACGCTCAAGAGACCCAGTACTTC. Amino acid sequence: CASSQDRYAQETQYF.

The CDR3 DNA is TGTGCCAGCAGCAGGGGACTTAGCGGGGGATTGTCAGATACGCAGTATTTT. This sequence encodes CASSRGLSGGLSDTQYF. The V and J genes are TRBV9 and TRBJ2-3, with 9 bases aligning to TRBD2. With V trimmed by 4 bases and J by 4 bases, 13 bases remained unmatched. CDR1 and CDR2 from the germline V gene are SGDLS and YYNGEE. This CDR3 comprises 17 residues.

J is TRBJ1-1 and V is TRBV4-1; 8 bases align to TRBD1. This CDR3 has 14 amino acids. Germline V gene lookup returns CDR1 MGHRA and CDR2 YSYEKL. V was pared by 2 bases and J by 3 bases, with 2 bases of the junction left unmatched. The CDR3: CASSQTGGDTEAFF. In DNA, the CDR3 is TGCGCCAGCAGCCAAACAGGGGGGGACACTGAAGCTTTCTTT.

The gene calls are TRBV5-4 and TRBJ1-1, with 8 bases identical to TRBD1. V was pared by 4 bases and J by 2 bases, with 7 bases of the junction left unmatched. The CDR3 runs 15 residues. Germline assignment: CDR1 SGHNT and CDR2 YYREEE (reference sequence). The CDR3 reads CASSHRQGFNTEAFF. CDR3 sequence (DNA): TGTGCCAGCAGCCACAGACAGGGGTTTAACACTGAAGCTTTCTTT.

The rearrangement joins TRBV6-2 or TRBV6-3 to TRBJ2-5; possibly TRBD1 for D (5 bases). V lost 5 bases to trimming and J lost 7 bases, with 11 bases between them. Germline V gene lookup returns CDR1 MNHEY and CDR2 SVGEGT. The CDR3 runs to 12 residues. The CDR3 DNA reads TGTGCCAGCAGTCAGAACAGGTTGACCCAGTACTTC. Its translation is CASSQNRLTQYF.

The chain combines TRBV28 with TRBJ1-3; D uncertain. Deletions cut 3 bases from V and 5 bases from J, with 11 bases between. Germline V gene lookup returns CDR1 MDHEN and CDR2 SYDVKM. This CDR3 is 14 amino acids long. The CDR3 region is CASSFALARNTIYF. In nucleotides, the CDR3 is TGTGCCAGCAGTTTTGCCCTTGCTAGAAACACCATATATTTT.

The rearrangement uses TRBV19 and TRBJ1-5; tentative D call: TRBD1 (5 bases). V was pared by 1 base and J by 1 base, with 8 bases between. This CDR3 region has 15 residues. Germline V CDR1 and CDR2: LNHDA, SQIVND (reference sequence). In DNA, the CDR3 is TGTGCCAGTAGTATAGTACCAGGGAGCAATCAGCCCCAGCATTTT. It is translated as CASSIVPGSNQPQHF.

Here the CDR3 reads CASSLTGTEQYF. The CDR3 DNA reads TGTGCCAGCAGTTTAACAGGGACCGAGCAGTACTTC. This chain joins TRBV12-3 or TRBV12-4 and TRBJ2-7; maybe TRBD1 (6 bases). V lost 2 bases and J lost 6, with 8 bases in between. The length of the CDR3 is 12 residues.

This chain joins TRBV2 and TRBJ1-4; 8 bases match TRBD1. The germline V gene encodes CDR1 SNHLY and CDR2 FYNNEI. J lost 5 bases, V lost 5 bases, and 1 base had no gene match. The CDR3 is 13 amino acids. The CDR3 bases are TGTGCCAGCAGTAACAGGGGGAATGAAAAACTGTTTTTT. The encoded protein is CASSNRGNEKLFF.

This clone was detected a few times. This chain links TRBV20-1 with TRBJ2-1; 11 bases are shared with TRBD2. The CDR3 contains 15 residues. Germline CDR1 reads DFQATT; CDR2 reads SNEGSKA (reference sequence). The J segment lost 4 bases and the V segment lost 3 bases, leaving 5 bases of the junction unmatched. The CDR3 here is CSASTSGSSYNEQFF. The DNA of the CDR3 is TGCAGTGCTAGTACTAGCGGGAGTTCGTACAATGAGCAGTTCTTC.